This TCR beta chain is from a study of T cells in Graves' hyperthyroidism and ophthalmopathy. Amplified TCR beta CDR3 regions derived from RNA transcripts. Using the HTBI primer set, a first-round RT-PCR was run on the TCR CDR3. TCRdb analysed the multiplex PCR reads with MiXCR anew, one entry per CDR3 protein. The sample lists under 300,000 distinct CDR3 sequences, about an eighth occurring once. Clinicians diagnosed patients from clinical symptoms, serum thyroxine and TRAb, thyroid ultrasound and orbital computed tomography. Germline V gives CDR1 GTSNPN, CDR2 SVGIG (reference sequence). This CDR3 comprises 15 residues. This clonotype was seen a few times. A much larger clonotype is one base distant, so this may be a read error.

Sequenced input: blood. The rearrangement uses TRBV30 and TRBJ2-7, with D perhaps TRBD1 or TRBD2 (6 bases each). This clonotype originated in a young woman with Graves' hyperthyroidism that later progressed to Graves' ophthalmopathy. CDR3: CVWSVVRQGTYEQYF. The CDR3 DNA follows: TGTGTCTGGAGTGTAGTACGGCAGGGGACTTACGAGCAGTACTTC.